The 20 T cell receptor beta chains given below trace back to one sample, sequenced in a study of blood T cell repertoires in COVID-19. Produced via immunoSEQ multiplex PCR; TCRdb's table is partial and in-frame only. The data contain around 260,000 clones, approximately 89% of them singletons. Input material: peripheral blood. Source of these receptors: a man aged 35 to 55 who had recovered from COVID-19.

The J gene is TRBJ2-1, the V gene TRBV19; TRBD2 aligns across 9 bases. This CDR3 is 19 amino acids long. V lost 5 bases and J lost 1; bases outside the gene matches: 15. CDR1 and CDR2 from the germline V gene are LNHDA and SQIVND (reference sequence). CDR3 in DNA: TGTGCCAGTAGTCCCCCCTGGACCGGGACTAGCCATTCCTACAATGAGCAGTTCTTC. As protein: CASSPPWTGTSHSYNEQFF.

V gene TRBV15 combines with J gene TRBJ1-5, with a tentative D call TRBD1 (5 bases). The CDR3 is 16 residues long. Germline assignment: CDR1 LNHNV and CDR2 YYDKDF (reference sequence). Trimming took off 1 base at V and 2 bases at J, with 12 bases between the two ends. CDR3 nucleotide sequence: TGTGCCACCAGCAGAGGAGGCAGGGAAGGCAATCAGCCCCAGCATTTT. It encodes CATSRGGREGNQPQHF.

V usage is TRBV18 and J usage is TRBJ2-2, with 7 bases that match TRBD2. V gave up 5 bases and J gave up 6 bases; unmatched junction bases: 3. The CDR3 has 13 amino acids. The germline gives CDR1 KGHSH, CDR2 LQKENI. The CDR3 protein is CASSSGGAGELFF. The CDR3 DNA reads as TGTGCCAGCTCATCGGGAGGAGCCGGGGAGCTGTTTTTT.

This CDR3 reads CASSVGERGRDTEAFF. The CDR3 coding sequence is TGTGCCAGCAGCGTAGGAGAACGGGGTCGGGACACTGAAGCTTTCTTT. This sequence joins TRBV9 and TRBJ1-1; D call uncertain. CDR1 and CDR2 from the germline V gene are SGDLS and YYNGEE. Trimming cost V 0 bases and J 3 bases, with 15 bases left between them. CDR3 length: 16 residues.

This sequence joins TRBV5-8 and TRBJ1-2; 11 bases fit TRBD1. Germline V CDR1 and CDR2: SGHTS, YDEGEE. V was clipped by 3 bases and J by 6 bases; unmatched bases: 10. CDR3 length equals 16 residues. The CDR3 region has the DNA TGTGCCAGCAGCTGGATTGGGACAGGGGGAGTTAATGGCTACACCTTC. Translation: CASSWIGTGGVNGYTF.

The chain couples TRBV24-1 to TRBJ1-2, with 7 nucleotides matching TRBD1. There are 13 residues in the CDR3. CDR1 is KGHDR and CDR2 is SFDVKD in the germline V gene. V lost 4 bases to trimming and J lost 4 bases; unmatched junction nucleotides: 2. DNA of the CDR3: TGTGCCACCAGTGACCGGACAGGCTATGGCTACACCTTC. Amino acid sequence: CATSDRTGYGYTF.

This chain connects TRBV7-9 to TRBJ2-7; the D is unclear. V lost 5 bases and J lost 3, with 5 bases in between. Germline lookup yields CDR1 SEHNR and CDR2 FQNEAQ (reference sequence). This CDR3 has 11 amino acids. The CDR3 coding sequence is TGTGCCAGCAGCGTCCACTACGAGCAGTACTTC. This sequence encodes CASSVHYEQYF.

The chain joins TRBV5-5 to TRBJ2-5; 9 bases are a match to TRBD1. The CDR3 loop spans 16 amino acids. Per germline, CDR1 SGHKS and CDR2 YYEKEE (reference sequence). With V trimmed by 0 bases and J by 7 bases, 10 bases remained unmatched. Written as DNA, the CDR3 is TGTGCCAGCAGCTTGGCCAAGTCGGGACAGGGAGGGACCCAGTACTTC. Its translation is CASSLAKSGQGGTQYF.

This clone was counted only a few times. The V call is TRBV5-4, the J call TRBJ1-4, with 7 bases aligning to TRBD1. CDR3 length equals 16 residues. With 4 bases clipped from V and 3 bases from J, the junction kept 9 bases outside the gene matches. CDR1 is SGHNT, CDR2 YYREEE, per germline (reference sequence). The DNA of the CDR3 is TGTGCCAGCAGCATGACAGGGCGGGGAGCTAATGAAAAACTGTTTTTT. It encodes CASSMTGRGANEKLFF. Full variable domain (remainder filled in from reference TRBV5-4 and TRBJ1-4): ETGVTQSPTHLIKTRGQQVTLRCSSQSGHNTVSWYQQALGQGPQFIFQYYREEENGRGNFPPRFSGLQFPNYSSELNVNALELDDSALYLCASSMTGRGANEKLFFGSGTQLSVL.

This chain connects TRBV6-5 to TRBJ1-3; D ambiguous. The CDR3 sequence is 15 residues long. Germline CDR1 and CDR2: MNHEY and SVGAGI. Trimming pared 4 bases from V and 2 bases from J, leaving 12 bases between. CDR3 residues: CASSFLGEAGNTIYF. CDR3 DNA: TGTGCCAGCAGTTTCCTCGGGGAGGCTGGAAACACCATATATTTT.

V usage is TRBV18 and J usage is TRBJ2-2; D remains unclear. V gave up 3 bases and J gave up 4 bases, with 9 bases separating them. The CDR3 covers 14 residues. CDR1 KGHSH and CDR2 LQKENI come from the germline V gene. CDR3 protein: CASSPLLGTGELFF. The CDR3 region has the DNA TGTGCCAGCTCACCCCTCCTCGGCACCGGGGAGCTGTTTTTT.

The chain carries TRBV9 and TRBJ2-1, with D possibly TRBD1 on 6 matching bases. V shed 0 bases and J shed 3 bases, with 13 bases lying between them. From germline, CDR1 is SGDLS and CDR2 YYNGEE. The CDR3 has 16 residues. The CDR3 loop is CASSVGIGTSYNEQFF. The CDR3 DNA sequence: TGTGCCAGCAGCGTAGGTATCGGGACAAGCTACAATGAGCAGTTCTTC.

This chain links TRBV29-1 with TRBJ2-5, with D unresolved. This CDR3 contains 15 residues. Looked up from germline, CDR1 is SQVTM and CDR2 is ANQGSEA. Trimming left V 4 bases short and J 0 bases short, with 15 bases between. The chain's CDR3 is CSVGRSTRYQETQYF. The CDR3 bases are TGCAGCGTTGGACGGTCCACCAGGTACCAAGAGACCCAGTACTTC.

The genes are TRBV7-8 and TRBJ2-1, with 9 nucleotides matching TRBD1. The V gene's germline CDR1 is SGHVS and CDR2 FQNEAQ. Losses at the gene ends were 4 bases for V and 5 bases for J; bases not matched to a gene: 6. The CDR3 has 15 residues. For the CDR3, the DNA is TGTGCCAGCAGCTCCTCCGGGACAGGGAACAATGAGCAGTTCTTC. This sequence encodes CASSSSGTGNNEQFF.

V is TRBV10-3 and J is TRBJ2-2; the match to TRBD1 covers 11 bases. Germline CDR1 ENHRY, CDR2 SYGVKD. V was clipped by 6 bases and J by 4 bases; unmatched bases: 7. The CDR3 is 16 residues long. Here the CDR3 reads CAISPGQGAATGELFF. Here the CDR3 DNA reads TGTGCCATCAGCCCTGGACAGGGGGCGGCCACCGGGGAGCTGTTTTTT.

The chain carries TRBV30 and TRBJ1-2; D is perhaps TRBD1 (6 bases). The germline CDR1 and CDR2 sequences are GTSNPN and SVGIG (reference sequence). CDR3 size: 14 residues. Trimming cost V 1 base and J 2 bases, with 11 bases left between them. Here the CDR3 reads CAWSGLGHNYGYTF. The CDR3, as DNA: TGTGCCTGGAGTGGTCTGGGACACAACTATGGCTACACCTTC.

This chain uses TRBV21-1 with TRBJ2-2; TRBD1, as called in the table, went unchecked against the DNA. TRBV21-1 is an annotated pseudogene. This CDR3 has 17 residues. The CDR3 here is CASSKAGTGGWSGELFF. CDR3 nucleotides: TGTGCCAGCAGCAAAGCGGGGACAGGGGGCTGGTCCGGGGAGCTGTTTTTT.

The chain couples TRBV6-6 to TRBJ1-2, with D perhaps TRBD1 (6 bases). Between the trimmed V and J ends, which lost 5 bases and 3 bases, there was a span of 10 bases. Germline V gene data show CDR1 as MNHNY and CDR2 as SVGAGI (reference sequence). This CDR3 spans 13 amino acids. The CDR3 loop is CASSRRTDYGYTF. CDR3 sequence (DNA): TGTGCCAGCAGTAGAAGGACAGACTATGGCTACACCTTC.

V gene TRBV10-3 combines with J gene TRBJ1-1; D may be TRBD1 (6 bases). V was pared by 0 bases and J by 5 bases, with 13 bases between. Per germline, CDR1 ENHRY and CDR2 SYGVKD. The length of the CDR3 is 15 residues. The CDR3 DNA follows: TGTGCCATCAGTGAGTCGGCGGGGGCGGGAACTGAAGCTTTCTTT. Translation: CAISESAGAGTEAFF.

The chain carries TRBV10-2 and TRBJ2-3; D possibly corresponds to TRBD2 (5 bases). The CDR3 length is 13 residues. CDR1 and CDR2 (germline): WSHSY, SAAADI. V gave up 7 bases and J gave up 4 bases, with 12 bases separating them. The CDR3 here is CASTPRESDTQYF. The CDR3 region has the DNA TGCGCCAGCACTCCACGGGAATCAGATACGCAGTATTTT.